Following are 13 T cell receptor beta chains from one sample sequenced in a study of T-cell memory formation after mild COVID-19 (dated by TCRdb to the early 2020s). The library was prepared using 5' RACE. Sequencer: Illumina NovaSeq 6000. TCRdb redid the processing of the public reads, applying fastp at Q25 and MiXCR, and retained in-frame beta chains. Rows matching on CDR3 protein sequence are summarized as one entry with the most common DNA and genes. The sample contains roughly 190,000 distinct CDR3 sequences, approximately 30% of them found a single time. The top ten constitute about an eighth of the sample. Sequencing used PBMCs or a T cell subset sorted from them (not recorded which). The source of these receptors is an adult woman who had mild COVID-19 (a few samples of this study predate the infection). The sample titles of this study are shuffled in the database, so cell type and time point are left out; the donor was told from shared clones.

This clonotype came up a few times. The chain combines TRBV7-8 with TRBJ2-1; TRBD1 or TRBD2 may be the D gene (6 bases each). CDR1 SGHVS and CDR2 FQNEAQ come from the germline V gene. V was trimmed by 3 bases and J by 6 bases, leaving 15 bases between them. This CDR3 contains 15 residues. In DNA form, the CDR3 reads TGTGCCAGCAGCTTCGGGGGCCCCCCCGGCAATGAGCAGTTCTTC. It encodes CASSFGGPPGNEQFF.

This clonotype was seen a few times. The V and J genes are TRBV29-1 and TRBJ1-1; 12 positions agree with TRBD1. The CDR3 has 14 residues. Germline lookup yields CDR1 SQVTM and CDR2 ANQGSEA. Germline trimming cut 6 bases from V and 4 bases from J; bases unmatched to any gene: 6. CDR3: CSVGDRGRRTEAFF. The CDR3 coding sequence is TGCAGCGTGGGGGACAGGGGGCGCCGCACTGAAGCTTTCTTT.

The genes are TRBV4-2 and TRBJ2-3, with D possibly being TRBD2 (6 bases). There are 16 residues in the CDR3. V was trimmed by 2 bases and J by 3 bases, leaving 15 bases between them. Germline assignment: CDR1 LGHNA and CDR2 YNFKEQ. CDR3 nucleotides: TGTGCCAGCAGCCAAATGCGGGACCGGCGTACAGATACGCAGTATTTT. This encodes CASSQMRDRRTDTQYF.

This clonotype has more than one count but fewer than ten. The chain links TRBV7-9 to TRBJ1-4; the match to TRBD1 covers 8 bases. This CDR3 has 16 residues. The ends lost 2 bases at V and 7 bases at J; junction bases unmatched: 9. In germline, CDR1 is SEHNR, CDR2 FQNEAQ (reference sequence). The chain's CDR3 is CASSLLLGTGVEKLFF. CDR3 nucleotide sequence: TGTGCCAGCAGCTTACTCTTGGGGACAGGCGTTGAAAAACTGTTTTTT.

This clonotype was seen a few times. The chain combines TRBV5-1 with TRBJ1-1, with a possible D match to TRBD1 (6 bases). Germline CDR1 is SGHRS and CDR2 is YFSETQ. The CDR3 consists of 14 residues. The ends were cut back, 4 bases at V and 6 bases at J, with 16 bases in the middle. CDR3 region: CASSPGRGLSEAFF. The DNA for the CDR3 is TGCGCCAGCAGCCCGGGCAGGGGTTTATCTGAAGCTTTCTTT.

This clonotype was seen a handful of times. The CDR3 spells CASRPGLASYEQYF. Here the CDR3 DNA reads TGTGCCAGCAGGCCGGGACTAGCGTCCTACGAGCAGTACTTC. The chain joins TRBV27 to TRBJ2-7, with 10 bases that match TRBD2. Germline CDR1 is MNHEY and CDR2 is SMNVEV (reference sequence). V dropped 6 bases and J dropped 1; count of bases not matched to a gene: 3. The CDR3 is 14 residues long.

In DNA form, the CDR3 reads TGTGCCACCAGTGATCCCATCGGACAGGGACTATTCTATGGCTACACCTTC. Protein: CATSDPIGQGLFYGYTF. The chain recombines TRBV24-1 with TRBJ1-2, with 8 bases aligning to TRBD1. CDR1 and CDR2 from the germline V gene are KGHDR and SFDVKD. CDR3 length equals 17 residues. After removal of 3 bases from V and 4 bases from J, the junction contained 12 bases not matched to a gene.

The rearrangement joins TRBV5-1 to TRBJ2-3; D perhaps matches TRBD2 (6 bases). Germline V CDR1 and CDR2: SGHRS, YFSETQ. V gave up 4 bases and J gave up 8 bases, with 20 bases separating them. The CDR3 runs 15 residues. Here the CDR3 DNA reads TGCGCCAGCAGCCCATCTCCCGGGAGAGGCCTTACGCAGTATTTT. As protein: CASSPSPGRGLTQYF.

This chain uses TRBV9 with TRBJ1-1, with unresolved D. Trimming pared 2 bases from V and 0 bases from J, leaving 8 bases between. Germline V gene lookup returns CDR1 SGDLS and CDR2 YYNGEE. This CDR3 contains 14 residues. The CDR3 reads CASSVGSMNTEAFF. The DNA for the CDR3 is TGTGCCAGCAGCGTTGGCAGCATGAACACTGAAGCTTTCTTT.

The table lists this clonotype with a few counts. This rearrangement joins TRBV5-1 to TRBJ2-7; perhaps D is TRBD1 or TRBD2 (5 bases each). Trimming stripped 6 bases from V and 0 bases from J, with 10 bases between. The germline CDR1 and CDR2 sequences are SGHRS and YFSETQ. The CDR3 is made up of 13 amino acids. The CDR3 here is CASTRGHSYEQYF. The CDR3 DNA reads TGCGCCAGCACCCGGGGCCACTCCTACGAGCAGTACTTC.

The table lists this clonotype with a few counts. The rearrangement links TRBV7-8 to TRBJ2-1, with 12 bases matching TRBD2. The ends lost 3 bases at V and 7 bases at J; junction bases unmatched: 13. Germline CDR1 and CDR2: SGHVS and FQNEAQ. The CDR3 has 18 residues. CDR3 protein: CASSFRGTTSGRNNEQFF. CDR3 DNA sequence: TGTGCCAGCAGCTTTAGGGGAACAACTAGCGGGAGGAATAATGAGCAGTTCTTC.

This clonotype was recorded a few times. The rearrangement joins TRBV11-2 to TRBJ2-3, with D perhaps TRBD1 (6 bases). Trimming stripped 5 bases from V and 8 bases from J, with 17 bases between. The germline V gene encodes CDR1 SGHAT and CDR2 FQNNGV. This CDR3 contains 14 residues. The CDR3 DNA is TGTGCCAGCAGCCCCACCACAGGGTTAAGTACGCAGTATTTT. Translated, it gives CASSPTTGLSTQYF.

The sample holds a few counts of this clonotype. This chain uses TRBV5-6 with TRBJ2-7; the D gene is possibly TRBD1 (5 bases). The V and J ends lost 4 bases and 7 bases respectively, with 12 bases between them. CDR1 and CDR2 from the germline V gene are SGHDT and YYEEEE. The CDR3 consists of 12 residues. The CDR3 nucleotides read TGTGCCAGCAGCCCCGGGCAGGGTGAGCAGTACTTC. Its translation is CASSPGQGEQYF.